This T cell receptor (beta chain) was observed in a study of cytomegalovirus exposure and HLA in healthy donors. Study results and limitations: The Asian-associated ancestry cluster reportedly had fewer N-insertions than the approximately 700-donor mean in a later analysis. Later analysis found that TCR beta chains associated with HLA were more clonally expanded than other, equally common chains.

The PCR used 60 Vbeta and 13 Jbeta primers. This table comes from immunoSEQ multiplex PCR, and its TCRdb copy is limited to in-frame clones, with some not included. This sample's table reports more than 65,000 clones. Germline values: CDR1 MNHEY, CDR2 SMNVEV (reference sequence). Trimming took off 7 bases at V and 2 bases at J, with 11 bases between the two ends. This CDR3 has 13 residues. Regarding this clone: Antigen unknown.

Sample: PBMCs. The chain recombines TRBV27 with TRBJ1-2, with a possible D match to TRBD1 (5 bases). The origin of this receptor is a man aged 40-50 years in good health and CMV-seronegative. Here the CDR3 DNA reads TGTGCCAGCACCGCAGGGCGCAACTATGGCTACACCTTC. Encoded protein: CASTAGRNYGYTF.